The 12 T cell receptor beta chains below all came from one sample that was sequenced in a study of beta chain features in type 1 diabetes (dated 2018 in TCRdb). Points the paper makes about the study in general: In all four CD4+ subsets, TCRB CDR3 length was moderately but significantly shorter in type 1 diabetes patients.

Receptors were amplified or captured by the immunoSEQ multiplex PCR assay. The High Capacity cDNA Reverse Transcription Kit was used to reverse transcribe all of the isolated RNA, meaning that expressed TCRB transcripts were what got sequenced. TCRdb took over this immuneACCESS table, retaining in-frame rearrangements with V and J assigned. Such tables are incomplete; in checked studies, under half of the missing clones stem from an unresolved V gene, and the remainder is unexplained. The table for this sample lists hundreds of thousands of clones; roughly a tenth of them were counted only once. The top ten clones comprise approximately 0.017% of the sample. These TCRs are of unknown antigen specificity. Sequencing used naive CD4+ T cells from blood. The sample's cell subset or site, from its label and the paper: true naive CD4+ T cells. These receptor sequences come from a man aged 30 to 39 with type 1 diabetes.

The rearrangement uses TRBV12-5 and TRBJ1-5, with TRBD1 matching 7 bases. The CDR3 runs to 15 residues. Germline CDR1 is LGHNT and CDR2 is FRNRAP. V was clipped by 6 bases and J by 2 bases; unmatched bases: 7. CDR3 in amino acids: CASGHDRDGNQPQHF. DNA for the CDR3: TGTGCTAGTGGCCACGACAGGGACGGCAATCAGCCCCAGCATTTT.

Worth noting for this clone: Other DNA sequences in this sample translate to the same CDR3. This chain uses TRBV20-1 with TRBJ1-2, with D unresolved. This CDR3 is built from 11 residues. V was trimmed by 3 bases and J by 2 bases, leaving 4 bases between them. Looked up from germline, CDR1 is DFQATT and CDR2 is SNEGSKA (reference sequence). CDR3 in amino acids: CSARLNYGYTF. The CDR3 DNA reads as TGCAGTGCTAGGTTAAACTATGGCTACACCTTC.

The chain uses TRBV5-1 and TRBJ2-6; tentative D call: TRBD1 (6 bases). V lost 4 bases, J lost 8 bases, and 16 bases lay in between. Per the germline V gene, CDR1 is SGHRS and CDR2 is YFSETQ. The CDR3 covers 15 residues. The CDR3 coding sequence is TGCGCCAGCAGCACCGGACAGCCTGGTTCCAACGTCCTGACTTTC. Translating it yields CASSTGQPGSNVLTF.

There are a few counts of this clone. The chain is built from TRBV19 and TRBJ2-5, with a tentative D call TRBD2 (5 bases). The CDR3 is 12 residues long. Germline V gene data show CDR1 as LNHDA and CDR2 as SQIVND (reference sequence). Trimming removed 4 bases at V and 7 bases at J, with 10 bases between. The CDR3 here is CASSTGYGTQYF. The CDR3, as DNA: TGTGCCAGTAGTACGGGGTACGGGACCCAGTACTTC. Based on the CDR3 plus reference TRBV19 and TRBJ2-5, the full variable domain is DGGITQSPKYLFRKEGQNVTLSCEQNLNHDAMYWYRQDPGQGLRLIYYSQIVNDFQKGDIAEGYSVSREKKESFPLTVTSAQKNPTAFYLCASSTGYGTQYFGPGTRLLVL.

V and J are TRBV7-2 and TRBJ2-7; 7 positions match TRBD1. Germline values: CDR1 SGHTA, CDR2 FQGNSA. V lost 1 base, J lost 3 bases, and 3 bases stayed unmatched. The CDR3 sequence is 14 residues long. CDR3 sequence: CASSLVWDSYEQYF. Written as DNA, the CDR3 is TGTGCCAGCAGCTTAGTCTGGGACAGCTACGAGCAGTACTTC.

There are a few counts of this clone. This chain uses TRBV7-9 with TRBJ2-5, with TRBD1 identical over 12 bases. CDR1 is SEHNR, CDR2 FQNEAQ, per germline (reference sequence). The CDR3 runs to 16 residues. The V gene end was trimmed by 2 bases and the J gene end by 5 bases; junction bases not matched to a gene: 6. This chain's CDR3 is CASSLWGQGARETQYF. The CDR3 coding sequence is TGTGCCAGCAGCTTATGGGGACAGGGGGCACGGGAGACCCAGTACTTC. Full variable domain (rest looked up from reference TRBV7-9 and TRBJ2-5): DTGVSQNPRHKITKRGQNVTFRCDPISEHNRLYWYRQTLGQGPEFLTYFQNEAQLEKSRLLSDRFSAERPKGSFSTLEIQRTEQGDSAMYLCASSLWGQGARETQYFGPGTRLLVL.

The sample holds a few counts of this clone. V gene TRBV14 combines with J gene TRBJ2-1; 9 nucleotides line up with TRBD2. CDR1 is SGHDN, CDR2 FVKESK, per germline. This CDR3 is 15 amino acids long. V lost 1 base and J lost 7; bases outside the gene matches: 5. The CDR3 protein is CASSQVSGGSNEQFF. Written as DNA, the CDR3 is TGTGCCAGCAGCCAAGTTAGCGGGGGATCAAATGAGCAGTTCTTC.

The chain uses TRBV5-1 and TRBJ1-4; perhaps TRBD1 as D (5 bases). This CDR3 has 16 residues. The germline V gene has CDR1 SGHRS and CDR2 YFSETQ. Between the trimmed V and J ends, which lost 2 bases and 0 bases, there was a span of 11 bases. The CDR3 region is CASSFDPGPTNEKLFF. CDR3 in DNA: TGCGCCAGCAGCTTTGACCCAGGGCCAACTAATGAAAAACTGTTTTTT.

This clone showed up just a few times. The sample contains more than one DNA sequence encoding this CDR3. The chain has TRBV10-3 and TRBJ2-5; D is undetermined. This CDR3 region has 12 residues. Germline V gene lookup returns CDR1 ENHRY and CDR2 SYGVKD. V was pared by 0 bases and J by 3 bases, with 2 bases between. CDR3 protein: CAISESEETQYF. DNA for the CDR3: TGTGCCATCAGTGAGTCCGAAGAGACCCAGTACTTC.

This chain connects TRBV28 to TRBJ2-7; 7 bases line up with TRBD2. The CDR3 totals 14 residues. Germline-derived CDR1 and CDR2 are MDHEN and SYDVKM. V shed 7 bases and J 0 bases; nucleotides not matched to a gene: 6. The CDR3 spells CASTGGVFSYEQYF. The CDR3 DNA reads as TGTGCCAGCACGGGGGGAGTGTTCTCCTACGAGCAGTACTTC.

This clone was seen a handful of times. The CDR3 DNA reads TGCGCCAGCAGCCGGGGACTAGCGGGGGCCGGGGAGGAGTTCTTC. Its protein is CASSRGLAGAGEEFF. This chain connects TRBV4-1 to TRBJ2-1; TRBD2 aligns across 14 bases. With 4 bases clipped from V and 14 bases from J, the junction kept 10 bases outside the gene matches. Germline values: CDR1 MGHRA, CDR2 YSYEKL. CDR3 length: 15 residues.

This clone was seen only a few times. J is TRBJ2-3 and V is TRBV7-9, with a tentative D call TRBD1 (5 bases). V gave up 7 bases and J gave up 3 bases, with 20 bases separating them. The CDR3 loop spans 16 amino acids. Germline V gene data show CDR1 as SEHNR and CDR2 as FQNEAQ (reference sequence). DNA of the CDR3: TGTGCCAGCACCTCGTTGGCAGGGAATTTGACAGATACGCAGTATTTT. Amino acids: CASTSLAGNLTDTQYF.